This T cell receptor (beta chain) was identified during a study of T cell responses to AZD1222 COVID-19 vaccine. General study results and limits: In all cases, repertoires were sampled only after the peak T cell response. Spike as a whole was targeted by vaccine-associated CD4 TCRs, dominant at 160-218 and 743-854.

The data were produced by immunoSEQ multiplex PCR, yet TCRdb's version contains in-frame clones alone and is incomplete. The repertoire holds roughly 99,000 clones, with 70% to 90% as singletons. The count of this clone is one. Its specificity is unknown. The ends lost 2 bases at V and 2 bases at J; junction bases unmatched: 5. Germline lookup yields CDR1 MGHRA and CDR2 YSYEKL. The CDR3 runs 16 residues. The material sequenced was peripheral blood, taken 28 days after the second AZD1222 dose. This chain connects TRBV4-1 to TRBJ1-5, with 8 bases aligning to TRBD1. The sequence was obtained from an adult who received the AZD1222 COVID-19 vaccine. The CDR3 region has the DNA TGCGCCAGCAGCCAACCCCAACAGGGGGGCAATCAGCCCCAGCATTTT. Translated: CASSQPQQGGNQPQHF.